This entry is about one T cell receptor beta chain. This clonotype is deemed large (0.1 to 1%). Its antigen has not been determined. No much larger clone exists at a distance of one base, and base qualities are not known. The sample is drawn from a study. TCRdb shows the sequencer as Illumina MiSeq. TCRdb trimmed public reads at Q25 via fastp, called clones via MiXCR and kept in-frame beta chains. One record per CDR3 amino acid sequence lists the most common genes and DNA. The sample table holds some 5,500 distinct CDR3 sequences, of which around 8.8% were seen once. The leading ten clones occupy 5% to 6.5% of the sample. CDR1 and CDR2 (SEHNR, FQNEAQ) derive from the germline V gene (reference sequence). Including the terminal cysteine and phenylalanine, the CDR3 comprises 14 residues. Only the CDR3 part of the read is kept: 42 bases, read in frame from the first base. Trimming leaves V shorter by 3 bases and J shorter by 5 bases, with the junction holding 4 bases beyond the gene matches.

Recombination connected TRBV7-9 to TRBJ2-7, with TRBD2 identical over 10 junction bases. This TCR derives from a human donor with rheumatoid arthritis. The sequenced material came from CD4+ T cells from synovial fluid. The CDR3 reads CASSFSSGRNEQYF. The DNA is as follows: TGTGCCAGCAGCTTTAGTAGCGGGAGGAACGAGCAGTACTTC.